Below, one T cell receptor beta chain is given with its context. The CDR3 length is 13 residues. CDR1 and CDR2 (germline): MGHRA, YSYEKL. Trimming stripped 5 bases from V and 8 bases from J, with 12 bases between. The data were taken from a study of blood T cell repertoires in COVID-19. Study as a whole: The origin of the acute and convalescent COVID-19 samples was the United States, Italy and Spain. The analysed material was cDNA or gDNA that came from T cells, B-cell-depleted T cells, or PBMCs.

In the original analysis: How many nucleated cells were present was estimated from reference gene primer amplification. Assay: immunoSEQ multiplex PCR; the TCRdb copy retains only in-frame clones and omits some. D and trimming come from the DNA, and the V and J calls and clone size come from that table. The table has about 150,000 clones, roughly 80% seen once; the top ten hold roughly 17%. J is TRBJ2-2 and V is TRBV4-1; D may be TRBD2 (5 bases). Sequenced material: peripheral blood. This clonotype originated in a man aged 45-60 years with acute or convalescent COVID-19. The CDR3 is CASSGRTVGELFF. The DNA for the CDR3 is TGCGCCAGCAGCGGACGGACTGTTGGGGAGCTGTTTTTT.